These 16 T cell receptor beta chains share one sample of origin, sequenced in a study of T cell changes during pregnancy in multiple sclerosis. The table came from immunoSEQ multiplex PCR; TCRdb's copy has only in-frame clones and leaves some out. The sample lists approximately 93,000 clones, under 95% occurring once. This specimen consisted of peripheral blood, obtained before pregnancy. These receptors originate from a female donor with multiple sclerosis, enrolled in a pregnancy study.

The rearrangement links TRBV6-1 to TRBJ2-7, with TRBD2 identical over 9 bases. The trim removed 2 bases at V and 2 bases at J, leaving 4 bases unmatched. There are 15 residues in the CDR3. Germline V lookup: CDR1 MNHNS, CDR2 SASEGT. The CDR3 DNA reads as TGTGCCAGCAGTGAATTTTTAGCGGGGGCCTACGAGCAGTACTTC. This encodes CASSEFLAGAYEQYF.

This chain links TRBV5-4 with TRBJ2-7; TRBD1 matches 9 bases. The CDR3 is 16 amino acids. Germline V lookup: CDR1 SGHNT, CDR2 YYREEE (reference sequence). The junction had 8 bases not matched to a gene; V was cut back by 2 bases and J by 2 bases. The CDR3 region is CASSFPGTGNTYEQYF. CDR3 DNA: TGTGCCAGCAGCTTCCCCGGGACAGGGAACACCTACGAGCAGTACTTC.

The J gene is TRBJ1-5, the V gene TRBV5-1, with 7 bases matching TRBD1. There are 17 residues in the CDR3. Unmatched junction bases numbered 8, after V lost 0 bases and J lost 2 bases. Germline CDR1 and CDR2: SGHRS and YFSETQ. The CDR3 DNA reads TGCGCCAGCAGCTTGGGGGACAGACCCGGGGGCAATCAGCCCCAGCATTTT. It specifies CASSLGDRPGGNQPQHF.

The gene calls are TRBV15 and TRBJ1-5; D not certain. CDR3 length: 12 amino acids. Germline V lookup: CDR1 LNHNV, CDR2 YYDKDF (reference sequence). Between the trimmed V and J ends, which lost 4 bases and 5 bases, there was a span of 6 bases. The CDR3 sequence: CATSIVYQPQHF. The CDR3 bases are TGTGCCACCAGCATAGTATATCAGCCCCAGCATTTT.

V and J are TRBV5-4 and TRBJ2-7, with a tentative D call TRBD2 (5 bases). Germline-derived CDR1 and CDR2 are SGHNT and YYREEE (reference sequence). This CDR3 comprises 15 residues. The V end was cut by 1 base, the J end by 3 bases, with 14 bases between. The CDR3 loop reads CASSLRSAGLYEQYF. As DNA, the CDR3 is TGTGCCAGCAGCTTGCGGTCTGCGGGCCTCTACGAGCAGTACTTC.

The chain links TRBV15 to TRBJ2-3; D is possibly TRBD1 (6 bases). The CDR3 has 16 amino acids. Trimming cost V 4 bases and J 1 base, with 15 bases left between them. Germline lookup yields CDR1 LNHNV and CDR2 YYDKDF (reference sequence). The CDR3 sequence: CATSTAQGSRTDTQYF. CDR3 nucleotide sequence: TGTGCCACCAGCACAGCTCAGGGGTCCCGCACAGATACGCAGTATTTT.

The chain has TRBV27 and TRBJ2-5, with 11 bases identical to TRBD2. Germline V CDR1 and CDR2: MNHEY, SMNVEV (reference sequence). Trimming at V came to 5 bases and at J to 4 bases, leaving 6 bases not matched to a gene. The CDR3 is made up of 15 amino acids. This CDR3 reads CASSQIAGGVETQYF. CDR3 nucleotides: TGTGCCAGCAGTCAAATAGCGGGAGGGGTAGAGACCCAGTACTTC.

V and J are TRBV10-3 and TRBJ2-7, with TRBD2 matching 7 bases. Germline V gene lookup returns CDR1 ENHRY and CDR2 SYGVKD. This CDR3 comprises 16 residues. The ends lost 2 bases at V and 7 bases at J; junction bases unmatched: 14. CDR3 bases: TGTGCCATCAGTGAGCCCTCACTTGGGGGGGTAGGGGAGCAGTACTTC. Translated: CAISEPSLGGVGEQYF.

The CDR3 region is CASTASTGELFF. Written as DNA, the CDR3 is TGTGCCAGCACCGCTAGTACCGGGGAGCTGTTTTTT. The rearrangement uses TRBV28 and TRBJ2-2; no reliable D call. CDR3 length: 12 residues. The germline CDR1 and CDR2 sequences are MDHEN and SYDVKM. Trimming took off 7 bases at V and 5 bases at J, with 8 bases between the two ends.

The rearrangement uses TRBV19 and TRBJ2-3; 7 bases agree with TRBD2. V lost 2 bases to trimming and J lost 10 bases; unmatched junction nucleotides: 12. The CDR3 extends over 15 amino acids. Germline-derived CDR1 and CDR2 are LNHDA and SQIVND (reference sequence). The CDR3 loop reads CASSIFGAGEWAQYF. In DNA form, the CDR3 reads TGTGCCAGTAGTATATTCGGCGCGGGAGAGTGGGCGCAGTATTTT.

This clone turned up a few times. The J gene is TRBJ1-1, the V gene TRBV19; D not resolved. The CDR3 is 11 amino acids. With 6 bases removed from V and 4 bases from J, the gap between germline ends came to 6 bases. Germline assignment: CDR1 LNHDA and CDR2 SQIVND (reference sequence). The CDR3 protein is CASSLLTEAFF. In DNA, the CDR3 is TGTGCCAGTAGCCTCCTCACTGAAGCTTTCTTT.

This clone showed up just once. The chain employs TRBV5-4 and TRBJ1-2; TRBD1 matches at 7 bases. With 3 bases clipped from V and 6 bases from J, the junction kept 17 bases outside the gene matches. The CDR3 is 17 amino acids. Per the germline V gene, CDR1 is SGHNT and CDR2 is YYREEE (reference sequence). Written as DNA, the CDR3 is TGTGCCAGCAGCTCACCAAGACCGGGACAGTGGAGCCATGGCTACACCTTC. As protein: CASSSPRPGQWSHGYTF.

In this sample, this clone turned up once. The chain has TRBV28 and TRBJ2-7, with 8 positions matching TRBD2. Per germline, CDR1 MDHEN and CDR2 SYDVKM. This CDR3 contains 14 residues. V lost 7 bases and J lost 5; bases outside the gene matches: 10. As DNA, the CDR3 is TGTGCCAGCAATATACGACTAGCGTTGGACGAGCAGTACTTC. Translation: CASNIRLALDEQYF.

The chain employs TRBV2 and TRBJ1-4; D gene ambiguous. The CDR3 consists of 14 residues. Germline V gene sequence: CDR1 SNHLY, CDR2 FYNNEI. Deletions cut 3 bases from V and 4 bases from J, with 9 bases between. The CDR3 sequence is CASSDSVLNEKLFF. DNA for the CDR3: TGTGCCAGCAGTGACTCAGTCCTTAATGAAAAACTGTTTTTT.

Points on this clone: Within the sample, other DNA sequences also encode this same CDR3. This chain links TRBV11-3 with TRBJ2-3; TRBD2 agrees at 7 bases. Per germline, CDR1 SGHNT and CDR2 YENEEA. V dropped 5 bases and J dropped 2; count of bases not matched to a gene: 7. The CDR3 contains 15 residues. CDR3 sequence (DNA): TGTGCCAGCAGCCCGGGGGGAGGCCCCACAGATACGCAGTATTTT. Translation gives CASSPGGGPTDTQYF.

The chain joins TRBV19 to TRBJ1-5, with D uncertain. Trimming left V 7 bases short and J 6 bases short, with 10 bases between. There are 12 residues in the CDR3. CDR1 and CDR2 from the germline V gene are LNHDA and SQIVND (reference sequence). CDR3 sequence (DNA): TGTGCCAGTAAGGCCCGGAGTCAGCCCCAGCATTTT. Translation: CASKARSQPQHF.